The next 14 T cell receptor beta chains were all read from a single sample in a study of T cells in Graves' hyperthyroidism and ophthalmopathy. TCR beta CDR3 regions were amplified from RNA. HTBI primers were employed in a first-round RT-PCR of the TCR CDR3. From the multiplex PCR reads, TCRdb called clonotypes with MiXCR, one entry per CDR3 protein. The table includes roughly 280,000 distinct CDR3 sequences, about 20% detected once. The specimen was blood. The receptors were sampled from a man under 40 with Graves' ophthalmopathy.

A few counts support this clonotype. J is TRBJ1-1 and V is TRBV10-3; no firm D call. Trimming took 7 bases from V and 5 from J, leaving 20 bases between them. This CDR3 spans 15 amino acids. Germline V lookup: CDR1 ENHRY, CDR2 SYGVKD. The CDR3 nucleotides read TGTGCCATCAAAAGAGGGCGGGGTAGCGAAACTGAAGCTTTCTTT. Translated, it gives CAIKRGRGSETEAFF.

This clonotype was picked up many times. V usage is TRBV12-3 or TRBV12-4 and J usage is TRBJ1-4, with D maybe TRBD1 (5 bases). Deletions cut 5 bases from V and 5 bases from J, with 15 bases between. The length of the CDR3 is 15 residues. CDR3 DNA: TGTGCCAGCAGTCCCTCGGGGACGGGGAATGAAAAACTGTTTTTT. It encodes CASSPSGTGNEKLFF.

The rearrangement joins TRBV14 to TRBJ1-1; TRBD1 is a possible D gene (6 bases). Trimming pared 4 bases from V and 0 bases from J, leaving 9 bases between. The CDR3 sequence is 14 residues long. Germline V gene sequence: CDR1 SGHDN, CDR2 FVKESK. The CDR3 sequence is CASSLWDMNTEAFF. The CDR3 nucleotides are TGTGCCAGCAGCCTTTGGGACATGAACACTGAAGCTTTCTTT.

The sample holds a few counts of this clonotype. V usage is TRBV20-1 and J usage is TRBJ2-5; D may be TRBD1 (6 bases). The CDR3 has 13 residues. The V gene's germline CDR1 is DFQATT and CDR2 SNEGSKA (reference sequence). V lost 1 base and J lost 5, with 11 bases in between. The chain's CDR3 is CSARADRTETQYF. The CDR3 DNA reads as TGCAGTGCTAGAGCCGACAGGACGGAGACCCAGTACTTC.

This clonotype was seen repeatedly, ten times or more. The chain has TRBV6-5 and TRBJ2-5; TRBD2 agrees at 7 bases. In germline, CDR1 is MNHEY, CDR2 SVGAGI. This CDR3 region has 15 residues. Unmatched junction bases numbered 7, after V lost 2 bases and J lost 4 bases. The CDR3 loop is CASSYMGTTGETQYF. CDR3 bases: TGTGCCAGCAGTTACATGGGGACTACCGGAGAGACCCAGTACTTC.

The sample holds one count of this clonotype. Likely a read error: the CDR3 ends without its conserved phenylalanine or tryptophan. The chain couples TRBV5-1 to TRBJ1-2, with 9 bases aligning to TRBD1. With 0 bases clipped from V and 4 bases from J, the junction kept 1 base outside the gene matches. Germline-derived CDR1 and CDR2 are SGHRS and YFSETQ. This CDR3 has 14 residues. The chain's CDR3 is CASSLATGGYGYTL. The CDR3, as DNA: TGCGCCAGCAGCTTGGCGACAGGGGGCTATGGCTACACCCTC.

The rearrangement uses TRBV12-3 or TRBV12-4 and TRBJ2-7; D is possibly TRBD1 (6 bases). The length of the CDR3 is 14 residues. Trimming left V 2 bases short and J 3 bases short, with 11 bases between. CDR3 bases: TGTGCCAGCAGTTTACAGGGGCCTTTCTACGAGCAGTACTTC. It translates to CASSLQGPFYEQYF.

The sample holds a few counts of this clonotype. This chain links TRBV14 with TRBJ1-3, with D maybe TRBD1 (5 bases). Trimming stripped 0 bases from V and 1 base from J, with 28 bases between. The CDR3 runs 22 residues. The germline V gene encodes CDR1 SGHDN and CDR2 FVKESK. CDR3 sequence: CASSQDLGAYLNPDISGNTIYF. The DNA of the CDR3 is TGTGCCAGCAGCCAAGACCTCGGGGCTTATTTAAACCCAGACATTTCTGGAAACACCATATATTTT.

The CDR3 DNA reads TGTGCCAGCTCACCACAACACCTCACGAAGGCCCAGTACTTC. It yields the protein CASSPQHLTKAQYF. The V and J genes are TRBV18 and TRBJ2-5; no clear D. The CDR3 runs 14 residues. The V and J ends lost 1 base and 9 bases respectively, with 15 bases between them. Germline V CDR1 and CDR2: KGHSH, LQKENI.

V is TRBV12-3 or TRBV12-4 and J is TRBJ2-3; possible D gene TRBD2, 6 bases. V was clipped by 7 bases and J by 1 base, with 15 bases between them. The CDR3 runs to 15 residues. The CDR3 loop reads CASTRGIAGTDTQYF. CDR3 bases: TGTGCCAGCACCAGAGGAATAGCGGGCACAGATACGCAGTATTTT.

This clonotype was seen a few times. The V gene is TRBV27, the J gene TRBJ2-7, with TRBD2 matching 8 bases. CDR1 is MNHEY and CDR2 is SMNVEV in the germline V gene (reference sequence). With V trimmed by 3 bases and J by 0 bases, 4 bases remained unmatched. CDR3 length: 15 amino acids. DNA for the CDR3: TGTGCCAGCAGTTTCACTAGCGGCTACTCCTACGAGCAGTACTTC. Its protein is CASSFTSGYSYEQYF.

This clonotype came up many times. The CDR3 DNA sequence: TGTGCCAGCAGCCGGACAAACAAAGAGACCCAGTACTTC. Amino acid sequence: CASSRTNKETQYF. The chain combines TRBV11-2 with TRBJ2-5; TRBD1 might be the D (5 bases). Trimming cost V 5 bases and J 3 bases, with 10 bases left between them. Germline V gene sequence: CDR1 SGHAT, CDR2 FQNNGV. The CDR3 has 13 residues.

The gene calls are TRBV3-1 and TRBJ2-1; possibly TRBD2 for D (8 bases). Germline V gene data show CDR1 as LGHDT and CDR2 as YNNKEL (reference sequence). V was pared by 0 bases and J by 7 bases, with 22 bases between. The CDR3 has 18 residues. CDR3 amino acids: CASSQDGLAGQFSNEQFF. In DNA form, the CDR3 reads TGTGCCAGCAGCCAAGACGGGTTAGCGGGACAGTTTAGTAATGAGCAGTTCTTC.

This clonotype appeared many times. The J gene is TRBJ2-3, the V gene TRBV7-6, with TRBD1 matching 7 bases. The V gene's germline CDR1 is SGHVS and CDR2 FNYEAQ. This CDR3 comprises 16 residues. Germline trimming cut 5 bases from V and 1 base from J; bases unmatched to any gene: 9. In nucleotides, the CDR3 is TGTGCCAGCAGCCCCCGACAGGGACCCCGCACAGATACGCAGTATTTT. It translates to CASSPRQGPRTDTQYF.